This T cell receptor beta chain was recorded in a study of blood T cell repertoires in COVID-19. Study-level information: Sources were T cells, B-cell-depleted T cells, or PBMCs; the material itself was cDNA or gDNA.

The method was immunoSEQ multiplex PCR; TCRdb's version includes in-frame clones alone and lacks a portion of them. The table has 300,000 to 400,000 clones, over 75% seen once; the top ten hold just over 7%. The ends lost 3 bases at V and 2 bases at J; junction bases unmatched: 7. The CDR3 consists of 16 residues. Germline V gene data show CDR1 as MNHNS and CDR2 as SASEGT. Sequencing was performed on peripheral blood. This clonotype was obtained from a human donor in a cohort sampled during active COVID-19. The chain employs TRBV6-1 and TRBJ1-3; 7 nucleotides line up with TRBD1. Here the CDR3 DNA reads TGTGCCAGCAGTGATGAGGGGGCCTTCACTGGAAACACCATATATTTT. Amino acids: CASSDEGAFTGNTIYF.